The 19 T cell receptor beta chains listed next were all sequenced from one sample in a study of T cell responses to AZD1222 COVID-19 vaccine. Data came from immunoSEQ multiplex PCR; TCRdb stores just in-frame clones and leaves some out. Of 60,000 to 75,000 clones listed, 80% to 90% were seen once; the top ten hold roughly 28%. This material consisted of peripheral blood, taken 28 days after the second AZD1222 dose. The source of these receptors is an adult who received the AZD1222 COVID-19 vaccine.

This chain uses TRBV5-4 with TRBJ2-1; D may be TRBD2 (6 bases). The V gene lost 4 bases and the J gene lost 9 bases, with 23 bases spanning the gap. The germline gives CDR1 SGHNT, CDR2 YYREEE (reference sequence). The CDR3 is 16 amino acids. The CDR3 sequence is CASSSLQVEFGGEQFF. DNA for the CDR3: TGTGCCAGCAGCAGCCTTCAAGTTGAATTCGGGGGTGAGCAGTTCTTC.

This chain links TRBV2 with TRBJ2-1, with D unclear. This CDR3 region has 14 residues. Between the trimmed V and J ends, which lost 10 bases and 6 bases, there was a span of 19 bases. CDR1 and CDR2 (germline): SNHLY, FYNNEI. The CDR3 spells CATKASDGPNEQFF. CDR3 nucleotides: TGTGCCACCAAAGCTTCCGACGGCCCCAATGAGCAGTTCTTC.

CDR3 in amino acids: CASTLQRGTEAFF. The CDR3 DNA follows: TGTGCCAGTACCCTCCAAAGGGGCACTGAAGCTTTCTTT. The chain employs TRBV19 and TRBJ1-1; possibly TRBD1 for D (5 bases). Germline V CDR1 and CDR2: LNHDA, SQIVND (reference sequence). Trimming cost V 7 bases and J 4 bases, with 13 bases left between them. The CDR3 length is 13 residues. The variable domain in full, completed from reference TRBV19 and TRBJ1-1, reads DGGITQSPKYLFRKEGQNVTLSCEQNLNHDAMYWYRQDPGQGLRLIYYSQIVNDFQKGDIAEGYSVSREKKESFPLTVTSAQKNPTAFYLCASTLQRGTEAFFGQGTRLTVV.

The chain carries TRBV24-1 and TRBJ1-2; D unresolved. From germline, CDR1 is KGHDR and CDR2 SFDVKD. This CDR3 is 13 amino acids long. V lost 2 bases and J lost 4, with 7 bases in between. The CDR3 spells CATSDCLSYGYTF. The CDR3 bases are TGTGCCACCAGTGATTGCCTGAGCTATGGCTACACCTTC.

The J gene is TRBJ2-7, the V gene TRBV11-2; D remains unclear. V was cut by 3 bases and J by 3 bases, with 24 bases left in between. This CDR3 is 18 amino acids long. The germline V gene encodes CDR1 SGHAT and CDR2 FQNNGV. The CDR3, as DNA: TGTGCCAGCAGCTTTAAGGTGCGATTCGACGGAACGTTCTACGAGCAGTACTTC. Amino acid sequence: CASSFKVRFDGTFYEQYF.

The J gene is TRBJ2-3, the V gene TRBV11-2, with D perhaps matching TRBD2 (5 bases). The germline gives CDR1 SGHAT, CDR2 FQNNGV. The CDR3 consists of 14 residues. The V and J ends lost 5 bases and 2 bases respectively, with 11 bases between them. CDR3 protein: CASSGGLNTDTQYF. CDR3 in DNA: TGTGCCAGCAGCGGCGGACTGAACACAGATACGCAGTATTTT.

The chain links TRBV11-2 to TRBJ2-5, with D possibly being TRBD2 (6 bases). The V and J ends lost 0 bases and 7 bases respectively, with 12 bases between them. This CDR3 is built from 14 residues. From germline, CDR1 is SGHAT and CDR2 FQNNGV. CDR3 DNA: TGTGCCAGCAGCTTAGAAGTGGGGCGGGGGACCCAGTACTTC. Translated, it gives CASSLEVGRGTQYF.

The CDR3 DNA reads TGCGCCAGCAGCCACGGGCGACTAGCGGGAGAAGAGGAGACCCAGTACTTC. Translation: CASSHGRLAGEEETQYF. This chain uses TRBV4-1 with TRBJ2-5; 12 nucleotides line up with TRBD2. J lost 5 bases, V lost 3 bases, and 10 bases had no gene match. The CDR3 consists of 17 residues. Germline V gives CDR1 MGHRA, CDR2 YSYEKL.

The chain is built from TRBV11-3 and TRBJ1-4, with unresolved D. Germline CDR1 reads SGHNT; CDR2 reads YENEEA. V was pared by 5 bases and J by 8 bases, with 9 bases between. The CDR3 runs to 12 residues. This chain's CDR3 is CASSPPGEKLFF. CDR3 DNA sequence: TGTGCCAGCAGCCCACCTGGGGAAAAACTGTTTTTT.

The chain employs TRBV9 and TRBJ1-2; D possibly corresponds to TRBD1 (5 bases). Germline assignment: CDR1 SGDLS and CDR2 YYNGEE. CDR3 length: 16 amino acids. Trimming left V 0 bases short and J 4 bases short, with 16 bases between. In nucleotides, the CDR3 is TGTGCCAGCAGCGTAGGAGAGGGGCGCAAGGGCTATGGCTACACCTTC. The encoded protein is CASSVGEGRKGYGYTF.

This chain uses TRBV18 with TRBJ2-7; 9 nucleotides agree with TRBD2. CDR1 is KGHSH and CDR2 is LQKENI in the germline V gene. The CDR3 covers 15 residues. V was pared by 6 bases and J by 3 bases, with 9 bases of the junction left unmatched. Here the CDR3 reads CASSPTGLAGYEQYF. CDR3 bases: TGTGCCAGCTCCCCAACGGGACTAGCAGGCTACGAGCAGTACTTC.

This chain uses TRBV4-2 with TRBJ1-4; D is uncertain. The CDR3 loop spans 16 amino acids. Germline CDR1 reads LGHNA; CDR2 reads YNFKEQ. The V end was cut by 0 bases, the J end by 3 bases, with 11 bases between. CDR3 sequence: CASSQDPAGSNEKLFF. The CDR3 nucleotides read TGTGCCAGCAGCCAAGATCCCGCAGGCTCTAATGAAAAACTGTTTTTT.

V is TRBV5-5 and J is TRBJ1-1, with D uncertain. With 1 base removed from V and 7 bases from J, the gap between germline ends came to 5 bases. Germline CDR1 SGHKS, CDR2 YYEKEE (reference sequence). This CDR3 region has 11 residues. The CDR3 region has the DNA TGTGCCAGCAGCTTGTGGGGTGAAGCTTTCTTT. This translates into CASSLWGEAFF.

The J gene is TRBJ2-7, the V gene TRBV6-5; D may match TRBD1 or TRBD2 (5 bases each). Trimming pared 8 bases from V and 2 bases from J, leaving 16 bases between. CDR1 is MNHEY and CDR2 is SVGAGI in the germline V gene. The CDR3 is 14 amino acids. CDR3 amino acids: CASSRADITYEQYF. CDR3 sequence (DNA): TGTGCCAGCTCTCGAGCGGACATAACCTACGAGCAGTACTTC.

The CDR3 DNA reads as TGTGCCAGCAGCCCCACAGGGGGGGAGCAGTACTTC. This encodes CASSPTGGEQYF. J is TRBJ2-7 and V is TRBV7-3, with 8 bases fitting TRBD1. The CDR3 has 12 residues. V shed 5 bases and J 7 bases; nucleotides not matched to a gene: 4. Per germline, CDR1 SGHTA and CDR2 FQGTGA.

Here the CDR3 reads CASSLDPSRSYNSPLHF. The CDR3 bases are TGTGCCAGCAGCTTAGACCCAAGTCGGTCCTATAATTCACCCCTCCACTTT. The genes are TRBV11-2 and TRBJ1-6, with D unresolved. Germline CDR1 SGHAT, CDR2 FQNNGV. The V end lost 0 bases, the J end lost 1 base, and 10 bases lay between the germline ends. The CDR3 consists of 17 residues.

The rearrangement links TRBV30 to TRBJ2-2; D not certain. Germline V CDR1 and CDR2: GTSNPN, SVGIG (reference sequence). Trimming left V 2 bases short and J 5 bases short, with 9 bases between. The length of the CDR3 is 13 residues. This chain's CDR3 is CAWSRLRTGELFF. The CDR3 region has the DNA TGTGCCTGGAGTAGACTGAGGACCGGGGAGCTGTTTTTT.

In DNA, the CDR3 is TGTGCCAGTAGTATAAGGGGGGCGGGCACTGAAGCTTTCTTT. Amino acid sequence: CASSIRGAGTEAFF. This chain joins TRBV19 and TRBJ1-1; a possible D gene is TRBD1 (6 bases). Per germline, CDR1 LNHDA and CDR2 SQIVND (reference sequence). V shed 2 bases and J shed 4 bases, with 11 bases lying between them. The length of the CDR3 is 14 residues.

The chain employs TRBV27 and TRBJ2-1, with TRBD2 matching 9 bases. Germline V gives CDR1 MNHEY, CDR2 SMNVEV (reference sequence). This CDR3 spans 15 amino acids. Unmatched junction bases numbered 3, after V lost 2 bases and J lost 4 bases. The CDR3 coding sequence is TGTGCCAGCAGTTTAGGGACTAGCAGATACAATGAGCAGTTCTTC. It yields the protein CASSLGTSRYNEQFF.